Following are 26 T cell receptor beta chains from one sample sequenced in a study of blood T cell repertoires in COVID-19 (dated by TCRdb to 2018 to 2021). The library was produced with the immunoSEQ multiplex PCR assay. TCRdb re-hosts the immuneACCESS table, in-frame sequences only. Its copies lack some clones; in the studies checked, an unresolved V gene accounts for under half of them, and the cause for the rest is not known. The sample profile shows roughly 250,000 clones; roughly 90% of them were found once. The top ten hold 7.2% of the sample. Sequenced input: peripheral blood. The receptors here all came from a man aged 60 to 69 who had recovered from COVID-19.

The V call is TRBV7-2, the J call TRBJ1-1; TRBD1 aligns across 7 bases. This CDR3 is 13 amino acids long. V lost 5 bases and J lost 4; bases outside the gene matches: 4. CDR1 SGHTA and CDR2 FQGNSA come from the germline V gene. CDR3 amino acids: CASSGTDGTEAFF. CDR3 coding DNA: TGTGCCAGCAGCGGGACAGACGGCACTGAAGCTTTCTTT.

This clone was observed a few times. This chain links TRBV5-1 with TRBJ2-2; maybe TRBD2 (5 bases). CDR1 and CDR2 (germline): SGHRS, YFSETQ. The CDR3 consists of 14 residues. V gave up 5 bases and J gave up 5 bases, with 13 bases separating them. The CDR3 loop is CASRSRVETGELFF. The CDR3 region has the DNA TGCGCCAGCAGATCGAGGGTAGAGACCGGGGAGCTGTTTTTT. Drawing the rest from reference TRBV5-1 and TRBJ2-2, the complete variable domain is KAGVTQTPRYLIKTRGQQVTLSCSPISGHRSVSWYQQTPGQGLQFLFEYFSETQRNKGNFPGRFSGRQFSNSRSEMNVSTLELGDSALYLCASRSRVETGELFFGEGSRLTVL.

This chain uses TRBV5-1 with TRBJ2-1; 9 bases match TRBD1. This CDR3 comprises 14 residues. Germline V gene lookup returns CDR1 SGHRS and CDR2 YFSETQ. The J segment lost 5 bases and the V segment lost 2 bases, leaving 2 bases of the junction unmatched. CDR3 region: CASSFGTGNNEQFF. Written as DNA, the CDR3 is TGCGCCAGCAGCTTCGGGACAGGGAACAATGAGCAGTTCTTC. Complete variable domain (other parts from reference TRBV5-1 and TRBJ2-1): KAGVTQTPRYLIKTRGQQVTLSCSPISGHRSVSWYQQTPGQGLQFLFEYFSETQRNKGNFPGRFSGRQFSNSRSEMNVSTLELGDSALYLCASSFGTGNNEQFFGPGTRLTVL.

The gene calls are TRBV30 and TRBJ2-7, with 11 bases fitting TRBD2. V shed 7 bases and J 6 bases; nucleotides not matched to a gene: 8. The CDR3 covers 13 residues. The germline V gene has CDR1 GTSNPN and CDR2 SVGIG (reference sequence). The CDR3: CASTSGGSPEQYF. CDR3 nucleotides: TGTGCCTCCACTAGCGGGGGCTCCCCCGAGCAGTACTTC.

The V gene is TRBV3-1 (or the pseudogene TRBV3-2), the J gene TRBJ2-4; TRBD1 agrees at 9 bases. CDR1 is LGHDT, CDR2 YNNKEL, per germline (reference sequence). Trimming took 3 bases from V and 9 from J; bases not matched to a gene: 3. CDR3 length: 13 residues. The CDR3 is CASSHEDRGIQYF. The DNA of the CDR3 is TGTGCCAGCAGCCATGAGGACAGGGGCATTCAGTACTTC.

The chain combines TRBV6-5 with TRBJ2-3; D might be TRBD2 (6 bases). The CDR3 sequence is 14 residues long. Germline V gene data show CDR1 as MNHEY and CDR2 as SVGAGI. CDR3 residues: CALRRVGSTDTQYF. DNA for the CDR3: TGTGCTTTAAGGAGGGTGGGGAGCACAGATACGCAGTATTTT.

The chain employs TRBV5-5 and TRBJ2-7; 7 bases agree with TRBD2. The CDR3 loop spans 14 amino acids. V gave up 2 bases and J gave up 7 bases; unmatched junction bases: 9. The germline CDR1 and CDR2 sequences are SGHKS and YYEKEE (reference sequence). The CDR3 sequence is CASSFSPAGVEQYF. CDR3 coding DNA: TGTGCCAGCAGCTTTTCTCCCGCGGGGGTGGAGCAGTACTTC.

This chain uses TRBV6-5 with TRBJ2-7; 10 nucleotides agree with TRBD2. Germline V CDR1 and CDR2: MNHEY, SVGAGI. The CDR3 extends over 12 amino acids. The V and J ends lost 6 bases and 12 bases, in that order; junction bases with no gene match: 8. The CDR3 DNA is TGTGCCAGCAGAACCGGGACTAGCGCCTCGTACTTC. Its translation is CASRTGTSASYF.

The chain recombines TRBV5-1 with TRBJ1-1; 7 bases match TRBD1. Trimming took 4 bases from V and 0 from J; bases not matched to a gene: 3. The CDR3 contains 14 residues. Germline CDR1 SGHRS, CDR2 YFSETQ. DNA of the CDR3: TGCGCCAGCAGCCGAGGGGGCCTGAACACTGAAGCTTTCTTT. Amino acid sequence: CASSRGGLNTEAFF.

The chain employs TRBV6-5 and TRBJ2-7, with 14 bases matching TRBD2. The ends lost 6 bases at V and 4 bases at J; junction bases unmatched: 5. CDR3 length: 15 residues. Germline V CDR1 and CDR2: MNHEY, SVGAGI. In DNA, the CDR3 is TGTGCCAGCAGGGGGACTAGCGGGGGAGGATACGAGCAGTACTTC. It encodes CASRGTSGGGYEQYF.

This chain joins TRBV7-9 and TRBJ2-7; a weak D match, TRBD1 (5 bases). Germline V gene data show CDR1 as SEHNR and CDR2 as FQNEAQ (reference sequence). The CDR3 has 13 amino acids. V was cut by 10 bases and J by 4 bases, with 17 bases left in between. CDR3 coding DNA: TGTGCCATCCAAGGGGATTACACTTACGAGCAGTACTTC. This sequence encodes CAIQGDYTYEQYF.

The chain combines TRBV6-5 with TRBJ1-2; D perhaps matches TRBD1 (6 bases). Germline CDR1 is MNHEY and CDR2 is SVGAGI. The CDR3 extends over 13 amino acids. The V gene lost 5 bases and the J gene lost 7 bases, with 14 bases spanning the gap. Here the CDR3 DNA reads TGTGCCAGCAGTCAACAGGGAAGAGGTGGCTACACCTTC. It specifies CASSQQGRGGYTF.

The chain couples TRBV7-9 to TRBJ2-1; no firm D call. This CDR3 has 15 amino acids. The ends were cut back, 1 base at V and 4 bases at J, with 11 bases in the middle. Germline lookup yields CDR1 SEHNR and CDR2 FQNEAQ (reference sequence). The CDR3 protein is CASSLGAFPYNEQFF. CDR3 coding DNA: TGTGCCAGCAGCTTAGGGGCGTTCCCTTACAATGAGCAGTTCTTC.

The rearrangement joins TRBV7-9 to TRBJ2-1; D call uncertain. CDR1 and CDR2 (germline): SEHNR, FQNEAQ (reference sequence). The CDR3 covers 15 residues. Trimming took 5 bases from V and 0 from J, leaving 11 bases between them. In nucleotides, the CDR3 is TGTGCCAGCAGCCACCCAGCGACCTCCTACAATGAGCAGTTCTTC. It specifies CASSHPATSYNEQFF.

CDR3 DNA: TGTGCCAGCAGCTCCACCAGGGATATCTCCTACAATGAGCAGTTCTTC. This gives the protein CASSSTRDISYNEQFF. The chain employs TRBV7-8 and TRBJ2-1, with D possibly being TRBD1 (5 bases). CDR1 and CDR2 (germline): SGHVS, FQNEAQ. The length of the CDR3 is 16 residues. V was shortened by 4 bases and J by 0 bases, with 13 bases between the two germline ends.

In this sample, this clone turned up a few times. The chain employs TRBV30 and TRBJ1-6, with D unresolved. V was pared by 0 bases and J by 8 bases, with 8 bases between. CDR1 and CDR2 (germline): GTSNPN, SVGIG (reference sequence). This CDR3 has 13 residues. The DNA of the CDR3 is TGTGCCTGGAGTGTAAAGAGAGATTCACCCCTCCACTTT. It specifies CAWSVKRDSPLHF.

The V call is TRBV6-1, the J call TRBJ1-4; possibly TRBD1 for D (5 bases). CDR1 and CDR2 (germline): MNHNS, SASEGT. V lost 1 base and J lost 10, with 7 bases in between. CDR3 length: 12 residues. CDR3 in DNA: TGTGCCAGCAGTGAAGTGGGGGGAAAACTGTTTTTT. Its translation is CASSEVGGKLFF.

The chain links TRBV30 to TRBJ1-1; D is undetermined. The germline V and J ends were trimmed by 0 bases and 2 bases, with 10 bases remaining between them. Per the germline V gene, CDR1 is GTSNPN and CDR2 is SVGIG (reference sequence). The CDR3 has 14 residues. CDR3 coding DNA: TGTGCCTGGAGTGTATGGGGAGCTAACACTGAAGCTTTCTTT. The encoded protein is CAWSVWGANTEAFF.

V and J are TRBV11-3 and TRBJ2-1, with 10 bases aligning to TRBD1. With 5 bases clipped from V and 3 bases from J, the junction kept 4 bases outside the gene matches. Germline loops: CDR1 SGHNT, CDR2 YENEEA. This CDR3 spans 15 amino acids. In nucleotides, the CDR3 is TGTGCCAGCAGCGCGAGGACAGGGGGCTACAATGAGCAGTTCTTC. As protein: CASSARTGGYNEQFF.

This chain connects TRBV5-1 to TRBJ2-3; D is perhaps TRBD1 (6 bases). Germline CDR1 SGHRS, CDR2 YFSETQ. The length of the CDR3 is 14 residues. Trimming removed 0 bases from V and 4 bases from J, with 9 bases in between. DNA of the CDR3: TGCGCCAGCAGCTTGGACAGGGCCCCAGATACGCAGTATTTT. Translation: CASSLDRAPDTQYF.

V is TRBV5-6 and J is TRBJ2-1, with D perhaps TRBD2 (6 bases). The CDR3 length is 13 residues. Trimming took 6 bases from V and 7 from J, leaving 14 bases between them. Germline CDR1 is SGHDT and CDR2 is YYEEEE. The CDR3 DNA reads as TGTGCCAGCAAGGAGGGATCAAGGAATGAGCAGTTCTTC. The encoded protein is CASKEGSRNEQFF.

This clone was observed a single time. The CDR3 loop is CASSQVVPRRVSEAFF. In DNA, the CDR3 is TGTGCCAGCAGCCAAGTGGTTCCCCGCAGGGTGTCTGAAGCTTTCTTT. V gene TRBV4-2 combines with J gene TRBJ1-1, with a possible D match to TRBD1 (5 bases). Trimming took 1 base from V and 6 from J, leaving 18 bases between them. Germline values: CDR1 LGHNA, CDR2 YNFKEQ. The CDR3 loop spans 16 amino acids.

The chain links TRBV5-1 to TRBJ2-5, with TRBD2 as a possible D gene (6 bases). V was shortened by 7 bases and J by 2 bases, with 12 bases between the two germline ends. Per the germline V gene, CDR1 is SGHRS and CDR2 is YFSETQ. This CDR3 has 13 residues. The CDR3 DNA reads TGCGCCAGCGCGAGGGCGGGGCAAGAGACCCAGTACTTC. Protein product: CASARAGQETQYF.

J is TRBJ1-1 and V is TRBV6-5, with D unresolved. The ends were cut back, 6 bases at V and 3 bases at J, with 8 bases in the middle. Germline V gene sequence: CDR1 MNHEY, CDR2 SVGAGI. This CDR3 has 12 residues. The CDR3 coding sequence is TGTGCCAGCAGCCGGCAGGACACTGAAGCTTTCTTT. Its protein is CASSRQDTEAFF.

This rearrangement joins TRBV6-1 to TRBJ1-2; the match to TRBD1 covers 8 bases. The CDR3 loop spans 15 amino acids. Germline assignment: CDR1 MNHNS and CDR2 SASEGT. The V gene end was trimmed by 3 bases and the J gene end by 6 bases; junction bases not matched to a gene: 9. CDR3 DNA sequence: TGTGCCAGCAGTGAGGGAACAGGGGGTCTTAATGGCTACACCTTC. Its protein product is CASSEGTGGLNGYTF.

The rearrangement uses TRBV27 and TRBJ1-6; TRBD1 aligns across 7 bases. The junction had 4 bases not matched to a gene; V was cut back by 6 bases and J by 2 bases. Germline assignment: CDR1 MNHEY and CDR2 SMNVEV (reference sequence). This CDR3 region has 15 residues. The CDR3 loop reads CASSDRETYNSPLHF. The CDR3 DNA reads as TGTGCCAGCAGCGACAGGGAGACCTATAATTCACCCCTCCACTTT.